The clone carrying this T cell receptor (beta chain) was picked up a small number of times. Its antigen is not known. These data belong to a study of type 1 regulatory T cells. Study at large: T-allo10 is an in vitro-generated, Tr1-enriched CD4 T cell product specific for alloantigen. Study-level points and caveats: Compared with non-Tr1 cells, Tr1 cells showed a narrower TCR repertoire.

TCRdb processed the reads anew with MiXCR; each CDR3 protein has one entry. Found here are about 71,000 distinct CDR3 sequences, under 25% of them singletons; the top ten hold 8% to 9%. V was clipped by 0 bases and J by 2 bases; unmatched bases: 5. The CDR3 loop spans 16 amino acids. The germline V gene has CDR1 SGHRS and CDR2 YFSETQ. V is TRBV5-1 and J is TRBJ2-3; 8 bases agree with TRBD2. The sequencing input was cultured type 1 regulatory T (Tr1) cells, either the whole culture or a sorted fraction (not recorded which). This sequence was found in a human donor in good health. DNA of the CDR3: TGCGCCAGCAGCTTGGCAACTAGCGGATTCACAGATACGCAGTATTTT. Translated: CASSLATSGFTDTQYF. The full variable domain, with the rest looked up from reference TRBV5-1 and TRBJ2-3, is KAGVTQTPRYLIKTRGQQVTLSCSPISGHRSVSWYQQTPGQGLQFLFEYFSETQRNKGNFPGRFSGRQFSNSRSEMNVSTLELGDSALYLCASSLATSGFTDTQYFGPGTRLTVL.